This TCR beta chain was observed in a study of blood T cell repertoires in COVID-19. The wider study: The samples span acute and convalescent COVID-19 from the United States, Italy and Spain.

Recruitment covered over 20 US areas and drew participants whose ages spanned about 18 to 100 years. Clinical history as reported by participants underpinned cohort assignment. Per the germline V gene, CDR1 is SGHRS and CDR2 is YFSETQ. The V and J ends lost 4 bases and 11 bases respectively, with 15 bases between them. This CDR3 spans 12 amino acids. The authors' processing: Amplified reference gene primers provided the basis for estimating nucleated cell counts. The data were produced by immunoSEQ multiplex PCR, yet TCRdb's version contains in-frame clones alone and is incomplete. Clone size and the V and J calls come from that table; the DNA yielded D and trimming. The repertoire holds roughly 200,000 clones, with around nine tenths as singletons.

The sample consisted of PBMCs or T cells enriched from blood (not recorded which). The rearrangement links TRBV5-1 to TRBJ1-1; D may be TRBD1 (5 bases). This receptor was identified in a woman aged 25 to 39 who had been exposed to COVID-19. The CDR3 DNA is TGCGCCAGCAGCCCCCGTGGGGGAGGTGCTTTCTTT. Translating gives CASSPRGGGAFF. The variable domain in full, completed from reference TRBV5-1 and TRBJ1-1, reads KAGVTQTPRYLIKTRGQQVTLSCSPISGHRSVSWYQQTPGQGLQFLFEYFSETQRNKGNFPGRFSGRQFSNSRSEMNVSTLELGDSALYLCASSPRGGGAFFGQGTRLTVV.